Below are 12 T cell receptor beta chains sequenced from a single sample in a study of CD8 T cells in Susac syndrome. RNA totalling roughly 0.45 to 1 ug underwent reverse transcription with random hexamers. TCRdb analysed the immunoSEQ multiplex PCR reads with MiXCR anew, one entry per CDR3 protein. The sample includes a few hundred thousand distinct CDR3 sequences, about 94% of them seen just once. The sample was CD8+ T cells from PBMCs. The receptors derive from a human donor with multiple sclerosis.

The chain links TRBV30 to TRBJ1-2; TRBD1 might be the D (6 bases). Trimming left V 3 bases short and J 8 bases short, with 10 bases between. This CDR3 has 11 amino acids. Germline V lookup: CDR1 GTSNPN, CDR2 SVGIG (reference sequence). CDR3 amino acids: CAWRETGGYTF. The CDR3 region has the DNA TGTGCCTGGAGGGAAACAGGGGGCTACACCTTC.

This rearrangement joins TRBV15 to TRBJ2-1; 7 positions agree with TRBD2. This CDR3 region has 13 residues. The V segment lost 8 bases and the J segment 4 bases; nucleotides outside the gene matches: 5. Germline-derived CDR1 and CDR2 are LNHNV and YYDKDF (reference sequence). CDR3 in amino acids: CATAGLLYNEQFF. CDR3 DNA: TGTGCCACCGCGGGACTACTATACAATGAGCAGTTCTTC.

This sequence joins TRBV29-1 and TRBJ2-1; D may be TRBD2 (6 bases). This CDR3 region has 14 residues. Germline V gene data show CDR1 as SQVTM and CDR2 as ANQGSEA. The CDR3 spells CTILRSGLYNEQFF. In DNA, the CDR3 is TGCACCATCTTAAGGAGCGGGTTATACAATGAGCAGTTCTTC.

The J gene is TRBJ1-1, the V gene TRBV12-5; D call uncertain. This CDR3 spans 14 amino acids. CDR1 and CDR2 (germline): LGHNT, FRNRAP. V lost 0 bases to trimming and J lost 2 bases, with 7 bases between them. The CDR3 loop reads CASGLVGHNTEAFF. CDR3 in DNA: TGTGCTAGTGGTTTGGTTGGCCACAACACTGAAGCTTTCTTT.

This clonotype was picked up one time. The chain recombines TRBV2 with TRBJ2-5; tentative D call: TRBD1 (6 bases). The CDR3 has 13 residues. V shed 6 bases and J shed 3 bases, with 11 bases lying between them. Germline CDR1 reads SNHLY; CDR2 reads FYNNEI. The CDR3 nucleotides are TGTGCCAGCAGATCCAGGGGAGAAGAGACCCAGTACTTC. This translates into CASRSRGEETQYF.

The chain links TRBV19 to TRBJ1-1; D gene ambiguous. CDR3 size: 15 residues. Germline assignment: CDR1 LNHDA and CDR2 SQIVND (reference sequence). V lost 2 bases and J lost 1, with 11 bases in between. DNA for the CDR3: TGTGCCAGTAGTATATCCCCGTTCGGGAACACTGAAGCTTTCTTT. This gives the protein CASSISPFGNTEAFF.

J is TRBJ1-5 and V is TRBV7-9, with D perhaps TRBD1 (5 bases). The CDR3 is 15 amino acids. Trimming removed 1 base from V and 5 bases from J, with 12 bases in between. Looked up from germline, CDR1 is SEHNR and CDR2 is FQNEAQ (reference sequence). The CDR3 DNA is TGTGCCAGCAGCTTAGAAGGACTGGGGGATCAGCCCCAGCATTTT. Residues: CASSLEGLGDQPQHF.

The chain carries TRBV12-3 or TRBV12-4 and TRBJ1-4; D may be TRBD1 (5 bases). The V gene lost 3 bases and the J gene lost 2 bases, with 7 bases spanning the gap. This CDR3 spans 14 amino acids. This CDR3 is CASSFWGTNEKLFF. As DNA, the CDR3 is TGTGCCAGCAGTTTCTGGGGGACTAATGAAAAACTGTTTTTT.

The rearrangement joins TRBV13 to TRBJ1-2; 7 nucleotides agree with TRBD1. With 5 bases clipped from V and 0 bases from J, the junction kept 3 bases outside the gene matches. CDR3 length equals 14 residues. In germline, CDR1 is PRHDT, CDR2 FYEKMQ (reference sequence). The CDR3 nucleotides read TGTGCCAGCAGCATGACAGGGACTAACTATGGCTACACCTTC. Protein sequence: CASSMTGTNYGYTF. Looking up the rest from reference TRBV13 and TRBJ1-2 gives the full variable domain: AAGVIQSPRHLIKEKRETATLKCYPIPRHDTVYWYQQGPGQDPQFLISFYEKMQSDKGSIPDRFSAQQFSDYHSELNMSSLELGDSALYFCASSMTGTNYGYTFGSGTRLTVV.

Only one count was recorded for this clonotype. The chain links TRBV19 to TRBJ2-2; perhaps TRBD2 as D (5 bases). V gave up 6 bases and J gave up 5 bases, with 16 bases separating them. CDR3 length: 15 residues. Germline loops: CDR1 LNHDA, CDR2 SQIVND (reference sequence). CDR3 nucleotide sequence: TGTGCCAGTAGCCCCCCGACGGGAAGAACCGGGGAGCTGTTTTTT. Protein sequence: CASSPPTGRTGELFF.

This chain uses TRBV5-1 with TRBJ2-2; D gene ambiguous. V dropped 3 bases and J dropped 1 base, with 16 bases sitting between them. This CDR3 spans 17 amino acids. Germline V lookup: CDR1 SGHRS, CDR2 YFSETQ. As DNA, the CDR3 is TGCGCCAGCAGCTCGTCAGCCGTTTCCATGAACACCGGGGAGCTGTTTTTT. Encoded protein: CASSSSAVSMNTGELFF.

V gene TRBV7-2 combines with J gene TRBJ2-2; D unclear. The length of the CDR3 is 13 residues. With 2 bases removed from V and 0 bases from J, the gap between germline ends came to 1 base. The germline V gene has CDR1 SGHTA and CDR2 FQGNSA. For the CDR3, the DNA is TGTGCCAGCAGCTTACCGAACACCGGGGAGCTGTTTTTT. It codes for CASSLPNTGELFF.